These 22 T cell receptor beta chains share one sample of origin, sequenced in a study of graft-versus-host responses after intestinal transplantation. The antigens for these receptors are not known. TCRdb's copy holds only in-frame clones and misses some; the assay was immunoSEQ multiplex PCR. The table records about 39,000 clones, 90% to 95% of them present only once. The starting material was unstimulated CD8+ T cells sorted from spleen or lymph node cells, obtained before transplant. These receptor sequences come from a human donor who was the organ donor for an intestinal transplant.

The V gene is TRBV7-2, the J gene TRBJ2-5; D might be TRBD2 (5 bases). V shed 0 bases and J shed 5 bases, with 13 bases lying between them. Germline V gene sequence: CDR1 SGHTA, CDR2 FQGNSA. The CDR3 consists of 15 residues. CDR3 in amino acids: CASSLAVAPSETQYF. The CDR3 bases are TGTGCCAGCAGCTTAGCTGTAGCGCCTTCGGAGACCCAGTACTTC.

The CDR3 is CASSYSGSYEQYF. The CDR3 region has the DNA TGTGCCAGCAGTTACTCCGGGAGCTACGAGCAGTACTTC. V is TRBV6-5 and J is TRBJ2-7; possible D gene TRBD2, 6 bases. Trimming stripped 0 bases from V and 3 bases from J, with 6 bases between. CDR3 length: 13 amino acids. In germline, CDR1 is MNHEY, CDR2 SVGAGI.

This clone occurred once. The gene calls are TRBV5-4 and TRBJ1-2; 7 nucleotides line up with TRBD1. The CDR3 consists of 13 residues. V shed 3 bases and J 4 bases; nucleotides not matched to a gene: 3. Germline CDR1 and CDR2: SGHNT and YYREEE (reference sequence). The CDR3 DNA reads as TGTGCCAGCAGCTGGACAGGCTTCTATGGCTACACCTTC. Encoded protein: CASSWTGFYGYTF.

The rearrangement links TRBV6-5 to TRBJ2-5; TRBD2 matches 7 bases. J gave up 4 bases and V 5 bases, and 7 bases lay outside the gene matches. CDR1 is MNHEY, CDR2 SVGAGI, per germline. The CDR3 extends over 14 amino acids. DNA for the CDR3: TGTGCCAGCAGTCAGGGAGGGCGGGGAGAGACCCAGTACTTC. Translation gives CASSQGGRGETQYF.

The chain has TRBV4-1 and TRBJ2-3; 9 bases are a match to TRBD2. The CDR3 is made up of 18 amino acids. The germline CDR1 and CDR2 sequences are MGHRA and YSYEKL. V lost 1 base, J lost 0 bases, and 8 bases stayed unmatched. The CDR3 nucleotides are TGCGCCAGCAGCCAAGGGAGGGCTAGCGGGGTTAGCACAGATACGCAGTATTTT. Translated, it gives CASSQGRASGVSTDTQYF.

The V call is TRBV13, the J call TRBJ2-2; 7 bases fit TRBD1. The CDR3 runs 17 residues. Germline values: CDR1 PRHDT, CDR2 FYEKMQ (reference sequence). Trimming took 0 bases from V and 4 from J; bases not matched to a gene: 8. CDR3 nucleotide sequence: TGTGCCAGCAGCTTAGGCCCGGAAACAGGGGCCACCGGGGAGCTGTTTTTT. Its protein is CASSLGPETGATGELFF.

This chain connects TRBV19 to TRBJ2-5; 13 bases are shared with TRBD2. The V and J ends lost 5 bases and 5 bases, in that order; junction bases with no gene match: 5. The CDR3 sequence is 15 residues long. Looked up from germline, CDR1 is LNHDA and CDR2 is SQIVND (reference sequence). The DNA of the CDR3 is TGTGCCAGTAGTCCGGGACTAGCGGGGACTGAGACCCAGTACTTC. Its protein is CASSPGLAGTETQYF.

This clone has a handful of counts. The chain has TRBV21-1 and TRBJ2-1; the D call of TRBD2 is as the table states it, not checked on the DNA. TRBV21-1 is given as a pseudogene. The CDR3 has 15 residues. The CDR3 coding sequence is TGTGCCAGCAGCAAAGCATTTAGCTCCTACAATGAGCAGTTCTTC. It specifies CASSKAFSSYNEQFF.

The V and J genes are TRBV5-1 and TRBJ2-4; TRBD2 aligns across 8 bases. Germline V gene data show CDR1 as SGHRS and CDR2 as YFSETQ. With V trimmed by 0 bases and J by 0 bases, 14 bases remained unmatched. The CDR3 length is 20 residues. The CDR3 nucleotides read TGCGCCAGCAGCTTGGGGCGGGGGGCCCCCTTCAATTTAGCCAAAAACATTCAGTACTTC. It specifies CASSLGRGAPFNLAKNIQYF.

The gene calls are TRBV6-5 and TRBJ2-3; 8 nucleotides line up with TRBD2. Trimming removed 7 bases from V and 2 bases from J; junction bases left unmatched: 8. Per the germline V gene, CDR1 is MNHEY and CDR2 is SVGAGI. The CDR3 has 15 amino acids. This chain's CDR3 is CASIGAGEDTDTQYF. The CDR3 region has the DNA TGTGCCAGCATTGGAGCGGGGGAGGACACAGATACGCAGTATTTT.

The V and J genes are TRBV7-2 and TRBJ2-1; the D is unclear. Germline V lookup: CDR1 SGHTA, CDR2 FQGNSA. V gave up 5 bases and J gave up 6 bases, with 14 bases separating them. The CDR3 covers 14 residues. This CDR3 reads CASSLSLRVNEQFF. CDR3 coding DNA: TGTGCCAGCAGCCTGAGTCTAAGGGTCAATGAGCAGTTCTTC. Looking up the rest from reference TRBV7-2 and TRBJ2-1 gives the full variable domain: GAGVSQSPSNKVTEKGKDVELRCDPISGHTALYWYRQSLGQGLEFLIYFQGNSAPDKSGLPSDRFSAERTGGSVSTLTIQRTQQEDSAVYLCASSLSLRVNEQFFGPGTRLTVL.

This clone came up once. The chain is built from TRBV6-5 and TRBJ2-3; D not certain. The V end lost 8 bases, the J end lost 0 bases, and 3 bases lay between the germline ends. The CDR3 is 11 amino acids. Germline CDR1 MNHEY, CDR2 SVGAGI. CDR3 DNA sequence: TGTGCCAGCCCTAGCACAGATACGCAGTATTTT. Amino acids: CASPSTDTQYF.

The chain joins TRBV30 to TRBJ1-5; D may be TRBD1 (5 bases). This CDR3 contains 13 residues. V lost 8 bases and J 6 bases, leaving 17 bases between the germline ends. CDR1 is GTSNPN and CDR2 is SVGIG in the germline V gene (reference sequence). The CDR3 loop is CALPLGVSQPQHF. The CDR3 DNA reads TGTGCCCTTCCCCTAGGGGTTAGTCAGCCCCAGCATTTT.

The chain recombines TRBV28 with TRBJ2-5; perhaps TRBD2 as D (5 bases). The V end lost 2 bases, the J end lost 5 bases, and 12 bases lay between the germline ends. The V gene's germline CDR1 is MDHEN and CDR2 SYDVKM. This CDR3 is built from 14 residues. For the CDR3, the DNA is TGTGCCAGCAGTTTAGCCGAGGGAGTGGAGACCCAGTACTTC. Translating gives CASSLAEGVETQYF.

This CDR3 is CASDRLAGSNTGELFF. CDR3 sequence (DNA): TGTGCCAGTGACCGACTAGCGGGGTCGAACACCGGGGAGCTGTTTTTT. This chain joins TRBV2 and TRBJ2-2, with 11 bases lining up with TRBD2. From germline, CDR1 is SNHLY and CDR2 FYNNEI. CDR3 length equals 16 residues. J was trimmed by 0 bases and V by 9 bases; bases with no gene match: 6.

The chain links TRBV29-1 to TRBJ2-7; TRBD1 aligns across 9 bases. The V gene end was trimmed by 6 bases and the J gene end by 4 bases; junction bases not matched to a gene: 7. CDR1 and CDR2 from the germline V gene are SQVTM and ANQGSEA. The CDR3 totals 13 residues. The CDR3 DNA reads TGCAGCGTATACCGGGACAGGGAGTACGAGCAGTACTTC. It encodes CSVYRDREYEQYF.

The chain combines TRBV27 with TRBJ2-3, with a tentative D call TRBD2 (6 bases). This CDR3 is built from 15 residues. With 1 base removed from V and 0 bases from J, the gap between germline ends came to 8 bases. CDR1 and CDR2 from the germline V gene are MNHEY and SMNVEV (reference sequence). The CDR3 reads CASSLFSGSTDTQYF. The CDR3 region has the DNA TGTGCCAGCAGTTTATTTAGCGGAAGCACAGATACGCAGTATTTT.

This clone was seen only a few times. This rearrangement joins TRBV4-3 to TRBJ2-2, with 8 bases identical to TRBD2. In germline, CDR1 is LGHNA, CDR2 YSLEER. The CDR3 is 17 residues long. Germline trimming cut 4 bases from V and 0 bases from J; bases unmatched to any gene: 7. The CDR3 sequence: CASSRDVAGSNTGELFF. Written as DNA, the CDR3 is TGCGCCAGCAGCCGGGACGTAGCGGGGTCGAACACCGGGGAGCTGTTTTTT.

The V gene is TRBV19, the J gene TRBJ2-1; 14 nucleotides align to TRBD2. Germline loops: CDR1 LNHDA, CDR2 SQIVND (reference sequence). The CDR3 length is 19 residues. With 2 bases clipped from V and 4 bases from J, the junction kept 10 bases outside the gene matches. CDR3 sequence reads: CASSITGTSGGSAYNEQFF. In DNA form, the CDR3 reads TGTGCCAGTAGTATAACGGGGACTAGCGGGGGCTCAGCTTACAATGAGCAGTTCTTC.

The chain recombines TRBV19 with TRBJ2-5; 8 bases map to TRBD2. The CDR3 has 14 amino acids. The V gene end was trimmed by 5 bases and the J gene end by 4 bases; junction bases not matched to a gene: 6. From germline, CDR1 is LNHDA and CDR2 SQIVND (reference sequence). The CDR3 sequence is CASSPIAGGETQYF. For the CDR3, the DNA is TGTGCCAGTAGTCCCATTGCGGGGGGAGAGACCCAGTACTTC.

The chain combines TRBV6-5 with TRBJ1-2; 11 bases match TRBD1. CDR1 is MNHEY and CDR2 is SVGAGI in the germline V gene. Trimming cost V 6 bases and J 8 bases; bases outside gene matches: 8. The CDR3 covers 14 residues. The chain's CDR3 is CASSQDRGLWGYTF. The CDR3 bases are TGTGCCAGCAGCCAGGACAGGGGGCTGTGGGGCTACACCTTC.

The rearrangement joins TRBV29-1 to TRBJ2-7; 11 nucleotides agree with TRBD1. Trimming took 7 bases from V and 2 from J; bases not matched to a gene: 4. The CDR3 loop spans 13 amino acids. Germline-derived CDR1 and CDR2 are SQVTM and ANQGSEA. The CDR3 reads CSARDRGTYEQYF. The CDR3 DNA reads TGCAGCGCAAGGGACAGGGGGACCTACGAGCAGTACTTC.